A selection of T cell receptor beta chains follows, all from one sample in a study of blood T cells in healthy people across ages. Each CDR3 protein is one row after TCRdb ran MiXCR on the 5' RACE reads. The sample comprises around 1,500,000 distinct CDR3 sequences, 42% of which are singletons, and 6.5% to 10% rests with the top ten. The specimen sequenced was blood. These receptors originate from a young woman in good health. The conserved cysteine and the conserved F or W are not part of the CDR3 here. The order of the fields is J gene, V gene, CDR3 protein.

TRBJ2-3	TRBV6-5	ASSPVVDSTDTQY
TRBJ1-6	TRBV5-1	ASSDSLGQNNSPLH
TRBJ2-1	TRBV6-1	ASREAGSGRVYEQF
TRBJ2-7	TRBV20-1	SARDLQGADYEQY
TRBJ2-4	TRBV20-1	SAPPRDGLAKNIQY
TRBJ2-1	TRBV27	ASSVRLAGVYNEQF
TRBJ2-5	TRBV21-1	ASSNSRDRETQY
TRBJ2-5	TRBV20-1	SARDRTGETQY
TRBJ2-5	TRBV4-2	ASSQVSGSGETQY
TRBJ1-1	TRBV7-9	ASSPRGYPPNTEAF
TRBJ1-6	TRBV5-1	ASSVDQGSPLH
TRBJ1-6	TRBV19	ASSKQGNSPLH
TRBJ1-6	TRBV19	ASSTSGTAYNSPLH
TRBJ1-4	TRBV6-5	ASRLGQGYEKLF
TRBJ2-5	TRBV7-9	ASSLARSGGLETQY
TRBJ1-1	TRBV18	ASSPNTGTEAF
TRBJ2-3	TRBV7-2	ASSPMGITDTQY
TRBJ2-5	TRBV9	ASSVEVRPQY
TRBJ2-2	TRBV15	ATSRDRSGRSGELF
TRBJ1-2	TRBV9	ASSPARQGVGYT
TRBJ1-5	TRBV5-1	ASSLGEQAAQPQH
TRBJ2-3	TRBV5-1	ASSLQGPLTDTQY
TRBJ2-7	TRBV20-1	IATWGRTYEQY
TRBJ2-7	TRBV4-1	ASSQGGAYEQY
TRBJ1-2	TRBV6-1	ASSEGQAWNGYT
TRBJ2-1	TRBV12-3/TRBV12-4	ASSPGTSGYINEQF
TRBJ1-1	TRBV12-3/TRBV12-4	ASTYLRTGGQNTEAF
TRBJ2-3	TRBV6-2/TRBV6-3	ASMYGGGGTQY
TRBJ2-7	TRBV20-1	SAREAAGGPYEQY
TRBJ2-1	TRBV11-2	ASSPTSGGATEQF
TRBJ2-3	TRBV18	ASSHLLAQFHTDTQY
TRBJ2-1	TRBV7-2	ASSLDVAGGPGSYNEQF
TRBJ2-6	TRBV14	ASVGTFGSGANVLT
TRBJ2-5	TRBV28	AVGGLYNEQY
TRBJ2-7	TRBV15	ATSRDKASYEQY
TRBJ2-7	TRBV7-2	ASSSGTRAYEQY
TRBJ2-3	TRBV28	ASSLVPRDSEDTQY
TRBJ2-7	TRBV12-3/TRBV12-4	ASSPQAYEQY
TRBJ2-1	TRBV6-1	ASSEFPSGVYNEQF
TRBJ1-1	TRBV6-6	ASSYDRWGTEAF
TRBJ1-2	TRBV6-1	ASSPQESPAPWYYGYT
TRBJ1-5	TRBV28	ASSLRGRNNQPQH
TRBJ2-3	TRBV6-1	ASNLPTGPRTDTQY
TRBJ2-7	TRBV3-1	ASSQTKYEQY
TRBJ2-4	TRBV4-1	ASSPTSGSKNIQY
TRBJ2-1	TRBV29-1	SVAGGAYNEQF
TRBJ1-2	TRBV12-3/TRBV12-4	ASSPGQLSNYGYT
TRBJ2-3	TRBV2	ASPPGSTDTQY
TRBJ2-1	TRBV5-1	ASSLATERYNEQF
TRBJ1-2	TRBV9	ASSVGTQAVYGYT
TRBJ1-2	TRBV4-1	ASSQDSQAANYGYT